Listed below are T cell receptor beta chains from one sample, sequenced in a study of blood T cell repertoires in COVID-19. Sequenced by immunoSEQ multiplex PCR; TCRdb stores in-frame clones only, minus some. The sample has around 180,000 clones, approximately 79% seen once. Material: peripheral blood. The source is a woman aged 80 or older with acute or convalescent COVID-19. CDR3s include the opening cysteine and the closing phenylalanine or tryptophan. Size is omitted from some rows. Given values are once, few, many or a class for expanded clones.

CTSSHKENYGYTF	NA	TRBV1	TRBJ1-2
CATSGGTSGSRETQYF	many	TRBV24-1	TRBJ2-5
CASSKPGLASEQYF	NA	TRBV6-5	TRBJ2-7
CATTDRGYNEQFF	few	TRBV24-1	TRBJ2-1
CASSEGTLHSGNTIYF	NA	TRBV18	TRBJ1-3
CASSHSEETQYF	few	TRBV3-1/TRBV3-2	TRBJ2-5
CSERQGLEQYF	NA	TRBV20-1	TRBJ2-7
CASSLGQAGDTGELFF	NA	TRBV7-9	TRBJ2-2
CASSEIAGVSPLHF	NA	TRBV6-1	TRBJ1-6
CASSTAGQGKDGYTF	NA	TRBV28	TRBJ1-2
CASSASDRGEETQYF	NA	TRBV25-1	TRBJ2-5
CASWGADTGELFF	NA	TRBV6-6	TRBJ2-2
CASNRDGEAFF	medium-sized	TRBV7-2	TRBJ1-1
CASTFDSSYNEQFF	few	TRBV5-1	TRBJ2-1
CASSAAGPNEQFF	once	TRBV9	TRBJ2-1
CASSPDERNTQYF	many	TRBV18	TRBJ2-3
CSASRAGGPYEQYF	NA	TRBV20-1	TRBJ2-7
CASSVPPGMTYNEQFF	few	TRBV2	TRBJ2-1
CASSSVSTGLAGYEQFF	NA	TRBV19	TRBJ2-1
CSVRTSSNEQFF	NA	TRBV29-1	TRBJ2-1
CASSWGEQGSTGELFF	once	TRBV5-6	TRBJ2-2
CASSVVNGRVADTQYF	NA	TRBV9	TRBJ2-3
CASSLGAGQPQHF	once	TRBV5-1	TRBJ1-5
CASSPRGGAGGNEQFF	NA	TRBV6-2/TRBV6-3	TRBJ2-1
CASSLRAGLTKNIQYF	NA	TRBV7-9	TRBJ2-4
CASSVQMNTEAFF	once	TRBV2	TRBJ1-1